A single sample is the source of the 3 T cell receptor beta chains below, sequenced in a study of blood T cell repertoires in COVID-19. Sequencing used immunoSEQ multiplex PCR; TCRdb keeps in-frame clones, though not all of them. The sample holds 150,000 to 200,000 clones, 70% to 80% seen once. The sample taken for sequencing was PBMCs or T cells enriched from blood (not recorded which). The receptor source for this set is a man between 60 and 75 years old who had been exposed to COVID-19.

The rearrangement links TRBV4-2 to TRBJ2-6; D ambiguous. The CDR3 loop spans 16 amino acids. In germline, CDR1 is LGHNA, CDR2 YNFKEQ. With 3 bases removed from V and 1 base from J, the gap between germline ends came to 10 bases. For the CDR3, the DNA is TGTGCCAGCAGCCAGGTTTCAACTTCTGGGGCCAACGTCCTGACTTTC. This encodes CASSQVSTSGANVLTF.

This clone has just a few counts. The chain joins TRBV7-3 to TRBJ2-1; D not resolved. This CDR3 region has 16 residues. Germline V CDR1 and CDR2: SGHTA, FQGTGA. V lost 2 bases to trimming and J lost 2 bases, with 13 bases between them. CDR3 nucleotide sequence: TGTGCCAGCAGCTTATTATCCAGATCCACCTACAATGAGCAGTTCTTC. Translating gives CASSLLSRSTYNEQFF. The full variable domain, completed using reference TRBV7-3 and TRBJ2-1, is GAGVSQTPSNKVTEKGKYVELRCDPISGHTALYWYRQSLGQGPEFLIYFQGTGAADDSGLPNDRFFAVRPEGSVSTLKIQRTERGDSAVYLCASSLLSRSTYNEQFFGPGTRLTVL.

CDR3 sequence: CASSEGTFPYEQYF. CDR3 nucleotides: TGTGCCAGCAGTGAAGGGACATTTCCCTACGAGCAGTACTTC. V and J are TRBV2 and TRBJ2-7; D possibly corresponds to TRBD1 (5 bases). The germline V gene has CDR1 SNHLY and CDR2 FYNNEI. Trimming removed 1 base from V and 2 bases from J, with 9 bases in between. This CDR3 is 14 amino acids long.